This entry concerns a single T cell receptor (beta chain). As yet, its antigen is unknown. The ends were cut back, 4 bases at V and 5 bases at J, with 10 bases in the middle. Germline CDR1 is SGHNT and CDR2 is YENEEA. The CDR3 has 13 residues. The data belong to a study of response to subunit inactivated influenza vaccine. Study-level points and caveats: Only a handful of new T cells, the authors suggested, are recruited with each seasonal influenza vaccination.

TCRdb redid the calling of the RT-PCR reads with MiXCR, one entry per CDR3 protein. The sample lists more than 550,000 distinct CDR3 sequences, approximately 12% seen once, with 10% in the top ten. The TCR comes from a man between 50 and 59 years old who received an inactivated influenza vaccine. Sample: PBMCs from blood, taken on the day of vaccination. The V gene is TRBV11-3, the J gene TRBJ2-3, with D possibly being TRBD1 (6 bases). The DNA for the CDR3 is TGTGCCAGCAGCTCCAAACAGGGAGATACGCAGTATTTT. Translation: CASSSKQGDTQYF.